This T cell receptor beta chain derives from a study of somatic mutations in cytotoxic T cells in rheumatoid arthritis. For the study at large: Flow sorting yielded some V beta antibody-stained T-cell populations at nearly 100% purity, among them V beta1+ cells sequenced for TCRB. Study results and limitations: Clonality measured in CD8+ T cells did not differ significantly between rheumatoid arthritis patients and age-matched healthy controls.

There are 15 residues in the CDR3. Trimming cost V 2 bases and J 2 bases, with 12 bases left between them. The germline gives CDR1 MNHEY, CDR2 SMNVEV (reference sequence). Profiling relied on immunoSEQ multiplex PCR, and the TCRdb table lists in-frame clones only, not all of them. The sample has about 19,000 clones; around four fifths are singletons. Details on this clone: What it recognizes is unknown.

The chain combines TRBV27 with TRBJ1-2; D is unclear. This clonotype originated in an adult with rheumatoid arthritis. Material for sequencing was CD8+ T cells sorted from blood. The CDR3 region has the DNA TGTGCCAGCAGTTTAACGACTCCTAAAAACTATGGCTACACCTTC. It codes for CASSLTTPKNYGYTF.